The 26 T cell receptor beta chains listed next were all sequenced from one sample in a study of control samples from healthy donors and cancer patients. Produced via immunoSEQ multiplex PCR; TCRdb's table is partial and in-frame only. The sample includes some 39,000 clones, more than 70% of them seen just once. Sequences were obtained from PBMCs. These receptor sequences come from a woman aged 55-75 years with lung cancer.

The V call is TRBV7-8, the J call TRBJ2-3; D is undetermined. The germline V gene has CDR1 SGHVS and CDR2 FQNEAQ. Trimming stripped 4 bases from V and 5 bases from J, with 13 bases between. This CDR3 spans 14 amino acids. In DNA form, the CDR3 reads TGTGCCAGCAGCTCCCGGTCCCTCGGAGATACGCAGTATTTT. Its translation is CASSSRSLGDTQYF.

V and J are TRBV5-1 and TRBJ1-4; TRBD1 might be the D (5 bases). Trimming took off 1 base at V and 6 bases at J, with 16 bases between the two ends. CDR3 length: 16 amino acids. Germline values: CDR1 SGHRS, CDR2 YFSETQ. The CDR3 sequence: CASSLSGDLRHEKLFF. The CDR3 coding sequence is TGCGCCAGCAGCTTGTCGGGGGATTTAAGGCATGAAAAACTGTTTTTT. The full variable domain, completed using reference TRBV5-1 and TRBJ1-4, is KAGVTQTPRYLIKTRGQQVTLSCSPISGHRSVSWYQQTPGQGLQFLFEYFSETQRNKGNFPGRFSGRQFSNSRSEMNVSTLELGDSALYLCASSLSGDLRHEKLFFGSGTQLSVL.

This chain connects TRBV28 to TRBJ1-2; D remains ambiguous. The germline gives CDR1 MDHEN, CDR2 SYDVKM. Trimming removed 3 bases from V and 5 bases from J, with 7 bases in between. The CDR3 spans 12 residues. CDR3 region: CASSFAEYGYTF. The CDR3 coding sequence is TGTGCCAGCAGTTTCGCAGAGTATGGCTACACCTTC.

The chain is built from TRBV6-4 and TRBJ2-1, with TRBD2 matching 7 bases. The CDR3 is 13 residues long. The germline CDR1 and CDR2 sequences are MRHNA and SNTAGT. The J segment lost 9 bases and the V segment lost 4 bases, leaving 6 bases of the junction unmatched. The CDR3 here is CASSASERGEQFF. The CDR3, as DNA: TGTGCCAGCAGTGCATCCGAGCGGGGTGAGCAGTTCTTC.

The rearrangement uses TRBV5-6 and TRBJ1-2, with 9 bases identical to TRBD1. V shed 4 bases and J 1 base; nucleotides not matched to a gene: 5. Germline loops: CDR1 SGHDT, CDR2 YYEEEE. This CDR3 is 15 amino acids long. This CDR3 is CASSADRGGNYGYTF. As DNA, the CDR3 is TGTGCCAGCAGCGCGGACAGGGGTGGTAACTATGGCTACACCTTC.

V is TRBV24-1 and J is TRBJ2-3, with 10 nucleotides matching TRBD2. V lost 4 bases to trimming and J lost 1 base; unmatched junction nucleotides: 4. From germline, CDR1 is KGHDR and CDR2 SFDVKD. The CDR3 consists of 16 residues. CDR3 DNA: TGTGCCACCAGTGAGTCTAGCGGGAGAGGCACAGATACGCAGTATTTT. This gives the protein CATSESSGRGTDTQYF.

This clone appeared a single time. CDR3 residues: CASSNPSGSTGTGELFF. The CDR3 DNA is TGTGCCAGCAGTAACCCTAGCGGGAGCACCGGGACCGGGGAGCTGTTTTTT. The chain has TRBV6-2 or TRBV6-3 and TRBJ2-2, with 10 bases fitting TRBD2. Germline CDR1 and CDR2: MNHEY and SVGEGT. The ends lost 5 bases at V and 5 bases at J; junction bases unmatched: 11. This CDR3 spans 17 amino acids.

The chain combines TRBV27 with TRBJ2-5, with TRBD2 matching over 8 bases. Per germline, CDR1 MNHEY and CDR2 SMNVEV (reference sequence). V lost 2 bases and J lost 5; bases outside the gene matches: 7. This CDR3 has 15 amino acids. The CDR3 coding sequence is TGTGCCAGCAGTTTAGACGGGGGGGCCGGGGAGACCCAGTACTTC. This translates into CASSLDGGAGETQYF.

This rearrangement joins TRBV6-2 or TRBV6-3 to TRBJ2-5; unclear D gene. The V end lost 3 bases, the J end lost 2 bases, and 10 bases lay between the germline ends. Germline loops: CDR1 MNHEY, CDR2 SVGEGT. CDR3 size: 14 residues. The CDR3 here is CASSYGSAQETQYF. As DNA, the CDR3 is TGTGCCAGCAGTTATGGCTCCGCTCAAGAGACCCAGTACTTC.

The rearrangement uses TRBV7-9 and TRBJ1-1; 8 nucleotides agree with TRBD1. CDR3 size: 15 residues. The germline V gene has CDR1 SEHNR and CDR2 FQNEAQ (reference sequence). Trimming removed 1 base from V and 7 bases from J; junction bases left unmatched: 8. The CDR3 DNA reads TGTGCCAGCAGCTTAGATAACTGGACAGGGTTTGAAGCTTTCTTT. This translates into CASSLDNWTGFEAFF.

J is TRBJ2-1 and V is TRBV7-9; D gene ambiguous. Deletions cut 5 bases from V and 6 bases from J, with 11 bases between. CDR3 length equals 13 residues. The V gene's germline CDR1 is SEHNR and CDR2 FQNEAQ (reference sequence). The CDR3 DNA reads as TGTGCCAGCAGCCAGCTCAGTGGCAATGAGCAGTTCTTC. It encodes CASSQLSGNEQFF.

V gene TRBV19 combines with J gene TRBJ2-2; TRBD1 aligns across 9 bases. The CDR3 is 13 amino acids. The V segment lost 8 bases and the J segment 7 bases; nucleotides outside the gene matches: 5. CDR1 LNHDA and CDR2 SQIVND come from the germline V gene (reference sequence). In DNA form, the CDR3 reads TGTGCCAGTCAAGACAGGGGGGACGGGGAGCTGTTTTTT. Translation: CASQDRGDGELFF.

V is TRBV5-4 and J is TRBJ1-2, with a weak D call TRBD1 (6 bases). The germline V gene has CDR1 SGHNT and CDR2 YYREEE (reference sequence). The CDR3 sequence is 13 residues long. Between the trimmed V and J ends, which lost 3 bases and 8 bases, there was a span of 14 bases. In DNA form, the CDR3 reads TGTGCCAGCAGCTACCCTCAGGGGAACGGCTACACCTTC. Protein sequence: CASSYPQGNGYTF.

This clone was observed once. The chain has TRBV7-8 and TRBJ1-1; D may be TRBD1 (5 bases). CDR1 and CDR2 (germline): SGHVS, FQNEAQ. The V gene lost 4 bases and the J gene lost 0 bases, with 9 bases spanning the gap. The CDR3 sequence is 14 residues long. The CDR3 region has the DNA TGTGCCAGCAGCTCGCAGGGTCTGAACACTGAAGCTTTCTTT. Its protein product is CASSSQGLNTEAFF.

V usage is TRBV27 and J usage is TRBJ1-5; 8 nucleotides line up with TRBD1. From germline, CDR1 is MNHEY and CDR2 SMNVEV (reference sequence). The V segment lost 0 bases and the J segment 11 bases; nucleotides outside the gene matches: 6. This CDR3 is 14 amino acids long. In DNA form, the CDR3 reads TGTGCCAGCAGTTTATCACAGCAACAGGGGGCCCAGCATTTT. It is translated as CASSLSQQQGAQHF.

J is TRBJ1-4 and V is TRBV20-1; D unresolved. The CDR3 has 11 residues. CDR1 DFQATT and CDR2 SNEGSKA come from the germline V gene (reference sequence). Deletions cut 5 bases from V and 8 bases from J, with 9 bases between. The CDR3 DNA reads TGCAGTGCTGCCAGTCGAGAAAAACTGTTTTTT. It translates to CSAASREKLFF.

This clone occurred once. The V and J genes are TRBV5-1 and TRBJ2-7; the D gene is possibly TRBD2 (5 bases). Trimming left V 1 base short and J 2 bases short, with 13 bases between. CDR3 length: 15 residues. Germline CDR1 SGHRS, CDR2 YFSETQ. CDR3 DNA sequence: TGCGCCAGCAGCTTGTCATGGACTGGGACCTACGAGCAGTACTTC. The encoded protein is CASSLSWTGTYEQYF.

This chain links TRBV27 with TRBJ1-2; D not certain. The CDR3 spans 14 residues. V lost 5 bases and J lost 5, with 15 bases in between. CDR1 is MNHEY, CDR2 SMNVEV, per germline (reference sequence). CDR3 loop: CASSPTTPPYGYTF. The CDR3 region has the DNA TGTGCCAGCAGTCCTACAACACCGCCTTATGGCTACACCTTC.

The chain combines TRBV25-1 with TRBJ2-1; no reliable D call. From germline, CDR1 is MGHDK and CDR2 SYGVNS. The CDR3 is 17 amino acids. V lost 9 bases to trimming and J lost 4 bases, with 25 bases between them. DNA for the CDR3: TGTGCCAGTGAAGTGGCGCCTGGAGAGGCAGGATACAATGAGCAGTTCTTC. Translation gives CASEVAPGEAGYNEQFF.

The CDR3 reads CASSQGGTGEHQPQHF. DNA of the CDR3: TGTGCCAGCAGCCAAGGAGGTACAGGAGAACATCAGCCCCAGCATTTT. The chain couples TRBV4-2 to TRBJ1-5, with TRBD1 as a possible D gene (5 bases). Per germline, CDR1 LGHNA and CDR2 YNFKEQ. Trimming shortened V by 1 base and J by 5 bases, and 15 bases separated the two germline ends. The CDR3 loop spans 16 amino acids.

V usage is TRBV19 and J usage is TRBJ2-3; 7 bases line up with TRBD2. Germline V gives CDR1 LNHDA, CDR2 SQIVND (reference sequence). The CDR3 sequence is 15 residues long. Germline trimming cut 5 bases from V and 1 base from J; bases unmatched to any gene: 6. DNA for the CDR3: TGTGCCAGTAGTCTTCTCGCGGGGGGCACAGATACGCAGTATTTT. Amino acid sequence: CASSLLAGGTDTQYF.

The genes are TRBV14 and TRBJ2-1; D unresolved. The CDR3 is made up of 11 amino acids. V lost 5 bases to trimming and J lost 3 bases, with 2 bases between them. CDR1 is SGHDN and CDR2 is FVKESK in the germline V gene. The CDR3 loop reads CASSFYNEQFF. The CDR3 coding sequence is TGTGCCAGCAGCTTCTACAATGAGCAGTTCTTC.

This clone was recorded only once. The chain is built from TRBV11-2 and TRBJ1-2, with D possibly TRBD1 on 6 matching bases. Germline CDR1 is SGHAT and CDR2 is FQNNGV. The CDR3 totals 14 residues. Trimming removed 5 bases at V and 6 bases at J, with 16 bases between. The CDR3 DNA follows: TGTGCCAGCAGCCCCCCGCGGGGGGCGGATGGCTACACCTTC. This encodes CASSPPRGADGYTF.

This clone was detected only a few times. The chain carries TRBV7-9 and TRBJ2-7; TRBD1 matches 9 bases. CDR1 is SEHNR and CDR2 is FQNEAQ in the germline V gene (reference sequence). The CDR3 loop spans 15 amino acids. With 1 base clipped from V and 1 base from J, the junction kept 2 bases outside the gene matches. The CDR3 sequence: CASSLVTGGSYEQYF. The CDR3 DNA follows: TGTGCCAGCAGCTTAGTGACAGGGGGGTCCTACGAGCAGTACTTC.

The chain's CDR3 is CASSPSSGRDYEQFF. The CDR3 DNA follows: TGTGCCAGCAGCCCCTCTAGCGGGAGGGATTATGAGCAGTTCTTC. This chain links TRBV7-3 with TRBJ2-1; 12 nucleotides agree with TRBD2. Trimming removed 5 bases from V and 8 bases from J; junction bases left unmatched: 7. Looked up from germline, CDR1 is SGHTA and CDR2 is FQGTGA. The CDR3 is made up of 15 amino acids.

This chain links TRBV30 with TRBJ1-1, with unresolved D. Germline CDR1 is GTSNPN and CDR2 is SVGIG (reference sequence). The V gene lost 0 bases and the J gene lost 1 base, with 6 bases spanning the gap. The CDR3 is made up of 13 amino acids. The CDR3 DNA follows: TGTGCCTGGAGTGTAAGGGAGAACACTGAAGCTTTCTTT. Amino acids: CAWSVRENTEAFF.